What follows is one T cell receptor (beta chain) and its context. Its antigen is as yet unknown. Using a J-beta primer mix together with a sample-barcoded 5' primer, a second PCR was run for roughly 7 to 11 cycles. One entry per CDR3 protein, called by TCRdb with MiXCR from the 5' RACE reads. The table shows 650,000 to 1,000,000 distinct CDR3 sequences, with approximately 35% occurring only once. This record comes from a study of blood T cells in healthy people across ages. Russia was home to the donors, healthy Caucasian individuals aged about 6 to 90. Trimming cost V 2 bases and J 13 bases; bases outside gene matches: 20. Germline V gene sequence: CDR1 SEHNR, CDR2 FQNEAQ (reference sequence). CDR3 length: 17 amino acids. Study-wide findings and caveats: The long-lived group displayed more naive CD4+ cells, plus higher diversity, than the aged donors did.

The TCR was taken from a man between 18 and 29 years old in good health. V usage is TRBV7-9 and J usage is TRBJ2-4, with 7 bases aligning to TRBD1. Sequencing was performed on blood. As DNA, the CDR3 is TGTGCCAGCAGCTTACCCACACATCGGACAGGAATTGGGGTCCAGTACTTC. This gives the protein CASSLPTHRTGIGVQYF.